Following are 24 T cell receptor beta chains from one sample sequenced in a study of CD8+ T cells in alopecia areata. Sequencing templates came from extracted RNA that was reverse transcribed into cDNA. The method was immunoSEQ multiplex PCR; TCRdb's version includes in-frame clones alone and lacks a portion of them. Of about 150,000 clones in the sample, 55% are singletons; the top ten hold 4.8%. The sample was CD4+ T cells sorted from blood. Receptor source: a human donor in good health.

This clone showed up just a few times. The CDR3 nucleotides read TGTGCCAGCAGCGTAGAGACGGCTTTGGGCTGGGGCTACACCTTC. Translation: CASSVETALGWGYTF. The rearrangement joins TRBV9 to TRBJ1-2; D gene unclear. The germline gives CDR1 SGDLS, CDR2 YYNGEE. The CDR3 has 15 amino acids. Between the trimmed V and J ends, which lost 0 bases and 8 bases, there was a span of 17 bases.

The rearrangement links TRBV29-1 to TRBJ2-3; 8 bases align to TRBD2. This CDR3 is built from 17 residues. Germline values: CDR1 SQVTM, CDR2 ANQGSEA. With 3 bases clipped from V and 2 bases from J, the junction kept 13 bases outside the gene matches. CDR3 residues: CSVEGARLAKNTDTQYF. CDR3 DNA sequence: TGCAGCGTTGAGGGCGCCCGACTAGCGAAGAACACAGATACGCAGTATTTT.

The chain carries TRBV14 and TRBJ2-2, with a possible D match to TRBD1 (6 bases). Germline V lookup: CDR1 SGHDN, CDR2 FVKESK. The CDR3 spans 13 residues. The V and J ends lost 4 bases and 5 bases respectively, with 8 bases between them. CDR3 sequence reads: CASSPRGTGELFF. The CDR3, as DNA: TGTGCCAGCAGCCCGAGGGGGACCGGGGAGCTGTTTTTT.

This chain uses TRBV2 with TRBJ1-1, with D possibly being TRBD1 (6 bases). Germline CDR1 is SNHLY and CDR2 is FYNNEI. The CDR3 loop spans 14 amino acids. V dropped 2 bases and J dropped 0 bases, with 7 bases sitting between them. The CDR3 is CASSEQGLNTEAFF. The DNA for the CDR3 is TGTGCCAGCAGTGAACAGGGGTTGAACACTGAAGCTTTCTTT.

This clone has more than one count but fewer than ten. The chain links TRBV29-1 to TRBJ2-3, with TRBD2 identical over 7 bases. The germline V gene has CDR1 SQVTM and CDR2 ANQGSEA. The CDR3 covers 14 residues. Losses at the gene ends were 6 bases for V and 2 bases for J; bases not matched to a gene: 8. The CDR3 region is CSVVGLAATDTQYF. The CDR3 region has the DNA TGCAGCGTCGTGGGGCTAGCGGCCACAGATACGCAGTATTTT.

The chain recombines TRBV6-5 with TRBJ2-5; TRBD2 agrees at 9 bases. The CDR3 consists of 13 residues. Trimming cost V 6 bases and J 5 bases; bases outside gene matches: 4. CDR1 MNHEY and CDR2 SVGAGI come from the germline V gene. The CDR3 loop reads CASSAGGPETQYF. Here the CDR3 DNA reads TGTGCCAGCAGCGCGGGAGGGCCGGAGACCCAGTACTTC.

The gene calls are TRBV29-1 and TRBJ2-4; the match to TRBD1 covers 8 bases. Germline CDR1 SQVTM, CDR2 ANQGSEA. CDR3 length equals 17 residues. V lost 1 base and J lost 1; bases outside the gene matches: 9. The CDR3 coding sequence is TGCAGCGTTGAAGCCGCTGACAGGGGTTTGGCCAAAAACATTCAGTACTTC. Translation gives CSVEAADRGLAKNIQYF. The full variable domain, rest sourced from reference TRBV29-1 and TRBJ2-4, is SAVISQKPSRDICQRGTSLTIQCQVDSQVTMMFWYRQQPGQSLTLIATANQGSEATYESGFVIDKFPISRPNLTFSTLTVSNMSPEDSSIYLCSVEAADRGLAKNIQYFGAGTRLSVL.

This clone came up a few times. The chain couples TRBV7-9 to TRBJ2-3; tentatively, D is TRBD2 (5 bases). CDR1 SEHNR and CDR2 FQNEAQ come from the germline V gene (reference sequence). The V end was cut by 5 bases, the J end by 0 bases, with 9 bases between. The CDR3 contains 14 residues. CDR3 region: CASSPGSSTDTQYF. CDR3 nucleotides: TGTGCCAGCAGCCCGGGATCCAGCACAGATACGCAGTATTTT.

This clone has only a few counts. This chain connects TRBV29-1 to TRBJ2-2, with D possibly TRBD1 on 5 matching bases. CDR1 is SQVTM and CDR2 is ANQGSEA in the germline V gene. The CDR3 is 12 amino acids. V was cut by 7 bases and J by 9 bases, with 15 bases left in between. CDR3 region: CSATQGGRELFF. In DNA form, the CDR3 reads TGCAGCGCTACTCAGGGTGGCCGGGAGCTGTTTTTT.

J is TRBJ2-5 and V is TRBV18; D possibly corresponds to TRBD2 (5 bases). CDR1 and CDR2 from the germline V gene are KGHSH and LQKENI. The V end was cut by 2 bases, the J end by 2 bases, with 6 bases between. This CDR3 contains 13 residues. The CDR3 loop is CASSPGLQETQYF. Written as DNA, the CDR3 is TGTGCCAGCTCACCAGGACTTCAAGAGACCCAGTACTTC.

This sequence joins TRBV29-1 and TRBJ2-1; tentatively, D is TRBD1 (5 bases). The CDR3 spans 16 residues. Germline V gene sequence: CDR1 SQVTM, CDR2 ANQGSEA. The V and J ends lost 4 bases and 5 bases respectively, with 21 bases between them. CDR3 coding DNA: TGCAGCGTTGCTTTAGGGAAGGGGTTTTTCGACAATGAGCAGTTCTTC. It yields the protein CSVALGKGFFDNEQFF.

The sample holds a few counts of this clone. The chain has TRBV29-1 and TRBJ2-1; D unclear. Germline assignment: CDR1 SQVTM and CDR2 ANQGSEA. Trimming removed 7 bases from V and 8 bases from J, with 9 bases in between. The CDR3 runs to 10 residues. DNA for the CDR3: TGCAGCGCCTTAAGAGATGAGCAGTTCTTC. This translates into CSALRDEQFF.

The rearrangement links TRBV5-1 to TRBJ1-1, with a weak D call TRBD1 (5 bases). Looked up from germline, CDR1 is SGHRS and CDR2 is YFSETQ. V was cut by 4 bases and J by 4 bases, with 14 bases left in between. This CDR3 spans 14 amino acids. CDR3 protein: CASSVDSAGTEAFF. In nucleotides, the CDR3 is TGCGCCAGCAGCGTCGACAGCGCGGGCACTGAAGCTTTCTTT.

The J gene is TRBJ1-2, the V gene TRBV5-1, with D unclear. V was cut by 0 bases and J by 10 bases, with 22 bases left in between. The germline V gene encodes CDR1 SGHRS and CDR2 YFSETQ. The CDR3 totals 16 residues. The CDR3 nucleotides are TGCGCCAGCAGCTTGGTGCTCATCCGGTTCCGAAGCGACTACACCTTC. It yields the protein CASSLVLIRFRSDYTF.

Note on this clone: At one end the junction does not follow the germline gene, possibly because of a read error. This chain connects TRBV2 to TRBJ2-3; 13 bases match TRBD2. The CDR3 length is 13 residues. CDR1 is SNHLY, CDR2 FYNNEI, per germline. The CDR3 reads CASRGLAGDLGDF. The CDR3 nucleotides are TGTGCCAGCAGAGGACTAGCGGGAGATCTTGGTGATTTT.

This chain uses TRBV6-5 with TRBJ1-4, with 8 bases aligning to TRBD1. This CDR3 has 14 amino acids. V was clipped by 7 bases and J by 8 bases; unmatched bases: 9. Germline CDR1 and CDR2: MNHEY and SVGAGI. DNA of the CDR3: TGTGCCAGCAAAAGGGACAGGTGGAAGGAAAAACTGTTTTTT. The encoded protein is CASKRDRWKEKLFF.

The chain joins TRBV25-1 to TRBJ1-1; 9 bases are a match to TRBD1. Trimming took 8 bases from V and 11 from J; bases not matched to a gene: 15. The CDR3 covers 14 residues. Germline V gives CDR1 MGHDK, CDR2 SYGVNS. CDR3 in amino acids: CASSEDYRGQGAFF. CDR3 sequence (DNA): TGTGCCAGCTCGGAGGATTACAGGGGGCAGGGTGCTTTCTTT.

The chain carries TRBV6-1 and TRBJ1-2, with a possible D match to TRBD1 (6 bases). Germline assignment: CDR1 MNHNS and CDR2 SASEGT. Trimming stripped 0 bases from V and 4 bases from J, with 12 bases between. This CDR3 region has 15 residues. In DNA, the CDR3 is TGTGCCAGCAGTGAAGCAGGGGGTTTGGGCTATGGCTACACCTTC. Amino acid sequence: CASSEAGGLGYGYTF.

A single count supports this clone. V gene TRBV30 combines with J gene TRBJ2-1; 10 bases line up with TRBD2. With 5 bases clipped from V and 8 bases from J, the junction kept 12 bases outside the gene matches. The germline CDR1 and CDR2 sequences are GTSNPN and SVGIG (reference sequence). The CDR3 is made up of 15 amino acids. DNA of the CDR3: TGTGCCTGGGCGTCCCTAGCGGGAGTTCGGCATGAGCAGTTCTTC. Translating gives CAWASLAGVRHEQFF.

The CDR3 is CASSVVASGNLETQYF. CDR3 DNA: TGTGCCAGCAGCGTAGTCGCTAGCGGGAATTTAGAGACCCAGTACTTC. This chain joins TRBV9 and TRBJ2-5, with 9 bases identical to TRBD2. This CDR3 spans 16 amino acids. V was clipped by 0 bases and J by 4 bases; unmatched bases: 7. Germline CDR1 is SGDLS and CDR2 is YYNGEE.

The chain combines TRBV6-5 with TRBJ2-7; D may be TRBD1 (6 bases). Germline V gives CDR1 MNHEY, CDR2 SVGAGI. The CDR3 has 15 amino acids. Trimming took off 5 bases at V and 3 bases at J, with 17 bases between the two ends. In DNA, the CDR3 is TGTGCCAGCAGTCGGACAGCCCTCCAGTACTACGAGCAGTACTTC. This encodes CASSRTALQYYEQYF.

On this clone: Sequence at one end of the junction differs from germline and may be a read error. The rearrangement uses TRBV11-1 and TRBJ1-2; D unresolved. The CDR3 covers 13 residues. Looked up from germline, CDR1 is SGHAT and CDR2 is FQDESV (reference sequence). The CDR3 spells CASSLDVNYGYTF. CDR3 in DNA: TGTGCCAGCAGTTTAGACGTTAACTATGGCTACACCTTC.

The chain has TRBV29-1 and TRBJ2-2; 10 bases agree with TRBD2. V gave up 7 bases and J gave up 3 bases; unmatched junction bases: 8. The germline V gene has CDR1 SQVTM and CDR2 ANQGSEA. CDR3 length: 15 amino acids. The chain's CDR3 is CSASRLAGYTGELFF. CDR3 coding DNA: TGCAGCGCCTCTAGACTAGCGGGCTACACCGGGGAGCTGTTTTTT.

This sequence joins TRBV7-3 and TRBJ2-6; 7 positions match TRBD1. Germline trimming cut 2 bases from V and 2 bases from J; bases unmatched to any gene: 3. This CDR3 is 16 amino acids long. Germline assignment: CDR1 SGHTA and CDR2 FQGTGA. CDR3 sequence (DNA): TGTGCCAGCAGCTTAGAAGGGGGCACTGGGGCCAACGTCCTGACTTTC. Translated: CASSLEGGTGANVLTF. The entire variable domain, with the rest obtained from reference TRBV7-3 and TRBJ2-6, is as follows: GAGVSQTPSNKVTEKGKYVELRCDPISGHTALYWYRQSLGQGPEFLIYFQGTGAADDSGLPNDRFFAVRPEGSVSTLKIQRTERGDSAVYLCASSLEGGTGANVLTFGAGSRLTVL.